The 26 T cell receptor beta chains listed next were all sequenced from one sample in a study of a mutant IDH1 vaccine in newly diagnosed glioma. Documented time point: baseline, week 1 (first vaccination visit). The treatment was: pre-vaccination baseline after standard-of-care therapy. The assay was immunoSEQ multiplex PCR, and TCRdb's table has in-frame clones only and misses some. The sample holds some 60,000 clones, 75% to 95% seen once. Sequencing used PBMCs, obtained from a glioma patient treated with radiotherapy, temozolomide or both. The source is a man aged 45-65 years with glioma.

V usage is TRBV5-1 and J usage is TRBJ2-1; 9 bases are a match to TRBD2. CDR3 length equals 16 residues. Trimming removed 0 bases from V and 3 bases from J; junction bases left unmatched: 4. CDR1 SGHRS and CDR2 YFSETQ come from the germline V gene. CDR3 coding DNA: TGCGCCAGCAGCTTGGATGTTAGCGGGGGCTACAATGAGCAGTTCTTC. Translation gives CASSLDVSGGYNEQFF. Full variable domain (outside the CDR3, taken from reference TRBV5-1 and TRBJ2-1): KAGVTQTPRYLIKTRGQQVTLSCSPISGHRSVSWYQQTPGQGLQFLFEYFSETQRNKGNFPGRFSGRQFSNSRSEMNVSTLELGDSALYLCASSLDVSGGYNEQFFGPGTRLTVL.

This chain links TRBV11-2 with TRBJ2-1; 10 bases map to TRBD2. The CDR3 length is 15 residues. Per germline, CDR1 SGHAT and CDR2 FQNNGV. Trimming removed 3 bases from V and 3 bases from J; junction bases left unmatched: 2. The CDR3, as DNA: TGTGCCAGCAGCTTTTTAGCGGGGGGCTACAATGAGCAGTTCTTC. Translated: CASSFLAGGYNEQFF.

This clone was picked up one time. The chain uses TRBV7-2 and TRBJ2-5; D ambiguous. The CDR3 is made up of 13 amino acids. Germline CDR1 is SGHTA and CDR2 is FQGNSA. The V end was cut by 4 bases, the J end by 4 bases, with 10 bases between. The CDR3 here is CASSSQLRETQYF. The CDR3 coding sequence is TGTGCCAGCAGCTCTCAACTGAGAGAGACCCAGTACTTC.

The J gene is TRBJ2-1, the V gene TRBV7-9; a weak D match, TRBD1 (6 bases). The CDR3 runs to 15 residues. CDR1 and CDR2 (germline): SEHNR, FQNEAQ (reference sequence). The V gene lost 5 bases and the J gene lost 8 bases, with 19 bases spanning the gap. The CDR3 spells CASSAVQGIWDEQFF. CDR3 nucleotide sequence: TGTGCCAGCAGCGCCGTGCAGGGGATTTGGGATGAGCAGTTCTTC.

This chain uses TRBV9 with TRBJ2-6; D might be TRBD2 (5 bases). Trimming stripped 0 bases from V and 1 base from J, with 8 bases between. The CDR3 consists of 16 residues. Germline V gives CDR1 SGDLS, CDR2 YYNGEE. CDR3 sequence reads: CASSVAWRSGANVLTF. The CDR3 coding sequence is TGTGCCAGCAGCGTAGCTTGGAGGTCTGGGGCCAACGTCCTGACTTTC.

The J gene is TRBJ2-1, the V gene TRBV4-1, with D perhaps being TRBD1 or TRBD2 (6 bases each). The CDR3 length is 15 residues. V was shortened by 7 bases and J by 2 bases, with 15 bases between the two germline ends. Germline V gives CDR1 MGHRA, CDR2 YSYEKL. CDR3 loop: CASTLGGFTYNEQFF. CDR3 nucleotide sequence: TGCGCCAGCACCCTGGGGGGCTTCACCTACAATGAGCAGTTCTTC.

The CDR3 nucleotides read TGCGCCAGCAGCCAACAAACCCGCCTGGAGGGCTACACCTTC. Its protein product is CASSQQTRLEGYTF. This chain links TRBV4-1 with TRBJ1-2; no definite D call. The CDR3 has 14 residues. With 2 bases removed from V and 8 bases from J, the gap between germline ends came to 15 bases. Germline V gene lookup returns CDR1 MGHRA and CDR2 YSYEKL.

This clone has a single count. This chain joins TRBV7-9 and TRBJ1-2, with a weak D call TRBD1 (6 bases). Trimming removed 5 bases at V and 0 bases at J, with 13 bases between. The CDR3 is made up of 15 amino acids. Germline V CDR1 and CDR2: SEHNR, FQNEAQ (reference sequence). The CDR3 DNA reads as TGTGCCAGCAGCCAAGGACAGACTCCTAACTATGGCTACACCTTC. Residues: CASSQGQTPNYGYTF.

The rearrangement uses TRBV5-6 and TRBJ1-6; D is undetermined. V was trimmed by 4 bases and J by 7 bases, leaving 3 bases between them. This CDR3 region has 11 residues. Germline V gene sequence: CDR1 SGHDT, CDR2 YYEEEE. The CDR3 sequence is CASSRNSPLHF. CDR3 bases: TGTGCCAGCAGCCGCAATTCACCCCTCCACTTT.

The rearrangement links TRBV30 to TRBJ2-5; a weak D match, TRBD1 (6 bases). The CDR3 runs 13 residues. The V gene lost 2 bases and the J gene lost 2 bases, with 9 bases spanning the gap. Germline CDR1 reads GTSNPN; CDR2 reads SVGIG (reference sequence). The CDR3 spells CAWSRGQQETQYF. CDR3 nucleotide sequence: TGTGCCTGGAGTCGAGGACAGCAAGAGACCCAGTACTTC.

The V and J genes are TRBV7-2 and TRBJ2-7, with TRBD2 matching 13 bases. Germline CDR1 reads SGHTA; CDR2 reads FQGNSA. V lost 5 bases and J lost 3; bases outside the gene matches: 10. This CDR3 region has 17 residues. Written as DNA, the CDR3 is TGTGCCAGCAGCGCGCGGACTAGCGGGAGAACGAGCTACGAGCAGTACTTC. Translated, it gives CASSARTSGRTSYEQYF.

The gene calls are TRBV28 and TRBJ1-4, with 7 bases matching TRBD1. Per the germline V gene, CDR1 is MDHEN and CDR2 is SYDVKM. The J segment lost 4 bases and the V segment lost 5 bases, leaving 4 bases of the junction unmatched. The CDR3 is made up of 14 amino acids. The CDR3 is CASSPRGSNEKLFF. The CDR3 DNA reads as TGTGCCAGCAGTCCCAGGGGGAGTAATGAAAAACTGTTTTTT.

A single count supports this clone. The V gene is TRBV6-6, the J gene TRBJ1-1; D is unresolved. Germline V CDR1 and CDR2: MNHNY, SVGAGI (reference sequence). The germline V and J ends were trimmed by 0 bases and 2 bases, with 7 bases remaining between them. The CDR3 length is 14 residues. CDR3: CASSYSERNTEAFF. As DNA, the CDR3 is TGTGCCAGCAGTTACTCTGAGAGAAACACTGAAGCTTTCTTT.

This chain uses TRBV27 with TRBJ1-4, with D possibly TRBD1 on 6 matching bases. CDR3 size: 14 residues. CDR1 MNHEY and CDR2 SMNVEV come from the germline V gene (reference sequence). Between the trimmed V and J ends, which lost 6 bases and 12 bases, there was a span of 20 bases. Here the CDR3 DNA reads TGTGCCAGCAGCTGGGGACGGCCAGGGGATGAACTGTTTTTT. This translates into CASSWGRPGDELFF.

V is TRBV6-5 and J is TRBJ2-7; 8 bases are a match to TRBD1. The CDR3 runs to 14 residues. Germline CDR1 MNHEY, CDR2 SVGAGI. Trimming cost V 1 base and J 2 bases; bases outside gene matches: 1. The CDR3, as DNA: TGTGCCAGCAGTTACTTGGACAGGGCCTACGAGCAGTACTTC. This gives the protein CASSYLDRAYEQYF.

This clone occurred once. The J gene is TRBJ2-7, the V gene TRBV9; TRBD1 matches at 9 bases. Germline V CDR1 and CDR2: SGDLS, YYNGEE. The length of the CDR3 is 15 residues. V was pared by 2 bases and J by 1 base, with 4 bases of the junction left unmatched. The CDR3 is CASSVGTGSSYEQYF. As DNA, the CDR3 is TGTGCCAGCAGCGTCGGGACAGGGAGTTCCTACGAGCAGTACTTC.

The chain couples TRBV4-3 to TRBJ1-5; D gene unclear. The CDR3 runs 18 residues. Per germline, CDR1 LGHNA and CDR2 YSLEER. Trimming cost V 0 bases and J 1 base, with 16 bases left between them. DNA for the CDR3: TGCGCCAGCAGCCAAGATAACTACGGATGGGAGAGCAATCAGCCCCAGCATTTT. It codes for CASSQDNYGWESNQPQHF.

The chain is built from TRBV5-1 and TRBJ2-7; TRBD1 agrees at 7 bases. The V gene end was trimmed by 1 base and the J gene end by 2 bases; junction bases not matched to a gene: 9. Germline V gives CDR1 SGHRS, CDR2 YFSETQ. The CDR3 spans 16 residues. Here the CDR3 DNA reads TGCGCCAGCAGCTTGTCCCGACAGGGTGGCACCTACGAGCAGTACTTC. Protein product: CASSLSRQGGTYEQYF.

The J gene is TRBJ2-1, the V gene TRBV5-6, with 8 positions matching TRBD2. Looked up from germline, CDR1 is SGHDT and CDR2 is YYEEEE. This CDR3 is 16 amino acids long. V shed 2 bases, J shed 7 bases, and the junction held 11 bases outside the gene matches. The CDR3 region is CASSFGFATSENEQFF. The DNA for the CDR3 is TGTGCCAGCAGCTTTGGATTTGCGACTAGCGAGAATGAGCAGTTCTTC.

This clone appeared once. V gene TRBV7-9 combines with J gene TRBJ1-1; D is unclear. CDR1 and CDR2 from the germline V gene are SEHNR and FQNEAQ (reference sequence). The CDR3 has 12 amino acids. V lost 5 bases to trimming and J lost 4 bases, with 8 bases between them. The CDR3 spells CASSLRATEAFF. The CDR3 region has the DNA TGTGCCAGCAGCCTAAGGGCCACTGAAGCTTTCTTT.

The chain uses TRBV21-1 and TRBJ1-5; TRBD1 reflects the table's D call only, with no check against the DNA. TRBV21-1 corresponds to a pseudogene. CDR3 size: 18 residues. CDR3 coding DNA: TGTGCCAGGTTTTTCGACAGGGGTATTGTCGAAGGCAATCAGCCCCAGCATTTT. Its protein is CARFFDRGIVEGNQPQHF.

J is TRBJ2-3 and V is TRBV30; 12 positions match TRBD2. V shed 5 bases, J shed 6 bases, and the junction held 9 bases outside the gene matches. CDR3 length: 15 residues. Looked up from germline, CDR1 is GTSNPN and CDR2 is SVGIG (reference sequence). CDR3 DNA sequence: TGTGCCTGGTCCATAATCGGGACTAGCGGGGATACGCAGTATTTT. Translating it yields CAWSIIGTSGDTQYF.

This clone turned up a few times. The chain is built from TRBV6-6 and TRBJ2-7; D not certain. The V gene lost 6 bases and the J gene lost 2 bases, with 11 bases spanning the gap. There are 13 residues in the CDR3. Per germline, CDR1 MNHNY and CDR2 SVGAGI (reference sequence). The CDR3 is CASSHGFAYEQYF. CDR3 nucleotide sequence: TGTGCCAGCAGCCACGGGTTTGCCTACGAGCAGTACTTC.

The genes are TRBV10-2 and TRBJ1-2; D is possibly TRBD1 (5 bases). The CDR3 totals 15 residues. The germline V gene encodes CDR1 WSHSY and CDR2 SAAADI. Trimming took 5 bases from V and 4 from J, leaving 17 bases between them. DNA of the CDR3: TGCGCCAGCAGTCCGCTGCTGGGGGGAGGCTATGGCTACACCTTC. It codes for CASSPLLGGGYGYTF.

The rearrangement joins TRBV29-1 to TRBJ2-2, with 9 nucleotides matching TRBD1. V was clipped by 6 bases and J by 1 base; unmatched bases: 3. The CDR3 runs 14 residues. Germline V lookup: CDR1 SQVTM, CDR2 ANQGSEA. CDR3 in amino acids: CSVRQGVNTGELFF. CDR3 sequence (DNA): TGCAGCGTCCGACAGGGGGTGAACACCGGGGAGCTGTTTTTT.

The chain combines TRBV2 with TRBJ1-2; D unresolved. This CDR3 comprises 12 residues. Trimming pared 2 bases from V and 6 bases from J, leaving 7 bases between. Germline V gene lookup returns CDR1 SNHLY and CDR2 FYNNEI. The CDR3 coding sequence is TGTGCCAGCAGTGAATGGGAGCATGGCTACACCTTC. It is translated as CASSEWEHGYTF.